The following is a T cell receptor (beta chain) sequence with its context. The CDR3 consists of 13 residues. Germline values: CDR1 KGHSY, CDR2 FQNENV. V lost 1 base, J lost 3 bases, and 5 bases lay in between. These data are taken from a study of cytomegalovirus exposure and HLA in healthy donors. Study-wide context: An earlier analysis identified more than 95 million unique TCR beta sequences in 170 million or so T cells. Samples from HLA-typed donors yielded 65 million to 90 million unique TCRs in an early data release.

PCR primers comprised 60 Vbeta and 13 Jbeta primers. Assay: immunoSEQ multiplex PCR; the TCRdb copy retains only in-frame clones and omits some. The repertoire holds some 130,000 clones, with 76% as singletons. This chain joins TRBV16 and TRBJ2-3; D is unclear. The source of this sequence is a female donor in good health and CMV-seropositive. The specimen sequenced was PBMCs. CDR3 sequence reads: CASSQYSTDTQYF. CDR3 bases: TGTGCCAGCAGCCAATACTCGACAGATACGCAGTATTTT. The full variable domain, its missing parts supplied by reference TRBV16 and TRBJ2-3, is GEEVAQTPKHLVRGEGQKAKLYCAPIKGHSYVFWYQQVLKNEFKFLISFQNENVFDETGMPKERFSAKCLPNSPCSLEIQATKLEDSAVYFCASSQYSTDTQYFGPGTRLTVL.